Presented here are 21 T cell receptor beta chains from one specimen sequenced in a study of hypomethylating agent response in myelodysplastic syndrome. The table came from immunoSEQ multiplex PCR; TCRdb's copy has only in-frame clones and leaves some out. This table has roughly 9,300 clones, 83% appearing once. This specimen consisted of bone marrow, obtained before or after starting hypomethylating agent treatment for myelodysplastic syndrome (not recorded which). The source is a human donor with myelodysplastic syndrome.

The CDR3 bases are TGTGCCAGTAGTATTCTCGACAGGGGTGAAGCTTTCTTT. It encodes CASSILDRGEAFF. The chain carries TRBV19 and TRBJ1-1; 8 bases match TRBD1. The germline V gene encodes CDR1 LNHDA and CDR2 SQIVND (reference sequence). J was trimmed by 7 bases and V by 3 bases; bases with no gene match: 4. CDR3 length: 13 amino acids. The full variable domain, its missing parts supplied by reference TRBV19 and TRBJ1-1, is DGGITQSPKYLFRKEGQNVTLSCEQNLNHDAMYWYRQDPGQGLRLIYYSQIVNDFQKGDIAEGYSVSREKKESFPLTVTSAQKNPTAFYLCASSILDRGEAFFGQGTRLTVV.

In its sample, this clone was seen a few times. The chain couples TRBV18 to TRBJ2-4, with 11 bases matching TRBD2. With V trimmed by 0 bases and J by 9 bases, 10 bases remained unmatched. There are 17 residues in the CDR3. Germline CDR1 reads KGHSH; CDR2 reads LQKENI. The CDR3 coding sequence is TGTGCCAGCTCACCACCCCAACTAGCGGGGGCCCCCACCATTCAGTACTTC. Translating it yields CASSPPQLAGAPTIQYF.

The V and J genes are TRBV10-3 and TRBJ2-7; tentative D call: TRBD2 (7 bases). Germline CDR1 ENHRY, CDR2 SYGVKD. The CDR3 extends over 15 amino acids. Trimming took off 8 bases at V and 0 bases at J, with 17 bases between the two ends. As DNA, the CDR3 is TGTGCCATCGGAGGGGGGGGGGCCACCTCCTACGAGCAGTACTTC. Amino acids: CAIGGGGATSYEQYF.

The genes are TRBV19 and TRBJ1-5, with D tentatively TRBD1 (5 bases). In germline, CDR1 is LNHDA, CDR2 SQIVND (reference sequence). V gave up 8 bases and J gave up 1 base, with 12 bases separating them. The CDR3 extends over 14 amino acids. CDR3 sequence (DNA): TGTGCCAGTGATACCCCAGGGAGCAATCAGCCCCAGCATTTT. It encodes CASDTPGSNQPQHF.

With respect to this clone: The sample has other DNA sequences that encode this CDR3 too. This chain links TRBV7-3 with TRBJ2-3; the match to TRBD2 covers 14 bases. Trimming took 4 bases from V and 8 from J; bases not matched to a gene: 2. Germline-derived CDR1 and CDR2 are SGHTA and FQGTGA. The CDR3 is 14 amino acids. In DNA form, the CDR3 reads TGTGCCAGCAGCTCCGGACTAGCGGGAGGTACGCAGTATTTT. Its translation is CASSSGLAGGTQYF.

V and J are TRBV28 and TRBJ1-1; a weak D match, TRBD1 (6 bases). V lost 2 bases and J 0 bases, leaving 13 bases between the germline ends. The CDR3 spans 16 residues. Germline V gene data show CDR1 as MDHEN and CDR2 as SYDVKM. CDR3 sequence (DNA): TGTGCCAGCAGTTTAGAGGACGGGGGGCTGAACACTGAAGCTTTCTTT. This encodes CASSLEDGGLNTEAFF.

Only a few counts were recorded for this clone. The DNA of the CDR3 is TGCGCCAGCAGTGACCCCTATCCAGGGGGCTATGGCTACACCTTC. Protein sequence: CASSDPYPGGYGYTF. V is TRBV10-2 and J is TRBJ1-2, with 7 bases aligning to TRBD1. V was clipped by 3 bases and J by 4 bases; unmatched bases: 8. Germline lookup yields CDR1 WSHSY and CDR2 SAAADI. The CDR3 spans 15 residues.

Here the CDR3 reads CAISESAGANEQFF. The CDR3 DNA sequence: TGTGCCATCAGTGAGTCCGCAGGGGCCAATGAGCAGTTCTTC. The chain recombines TRBV10-3 with TRBJ2-1; possibly TRBD1 for D (6 bases). V lost 0 bases and J lost 6, with 9 bases in between. The germline gives CDR1 ENHRY, CDR2 SYGVKD. The CDR3 runs to 14 residues.

The chain joins TRBV10-1 to TRBJ2-1; D is possibly TRBD2 (5 bases). V lost 0 bases, J lost 7 bases, and 10 bases lay in between. Germline loops: CDR1 WNHNN, CDR2 SYGVQD (reference sequence). The CDR3 has 14 residues. The DNA of the CDR3 is TGCGCCAGCAGTGAGTCGAGGGCCGGGAATGAGCAGTTCTTC. Protein: CASSESRAGNEQFF.

The chain is built from TRBV7-3 and TRBJ2-1, with TRBD2 identical over 10 bases. This CDR3 spans 15 amino acids. The V gene end was trimmed by 2 bases and the J gene end by 5 bases; junction bases not matched to a gene: 3. The germline V gene has CDR1 SGHTA and CDR2 FQGTGA. In DNA, the CDR3 is TGTGCCAGCAGCTTATCCGGGACTAGCGACAATGAGCAGTTCTTC. Translation: CASSLSGTSDNEQFF.

The genes are TRBV4-1 and TRBJ1-2, with D hard to call. The CDR3 consists of 16 residues. Trimming removed 3 bases from V and 3 bases from J, with 17 bases in between. CDR1 and CDR2 (germline): MGHRA, YSYEKL. The CDR3 nucleotides are TGCGCCAGCAGCCAGCCCCTTAAAAGGGTCCACTATGGCTACACCTTC. Its protein is CASSQPLKRVHYGYTF.

The CDR3 DNA reads as TGCGCCAGCAGAGCATCCCAGGGGACTGAAGCTTTCTTT. Its translation: CASRASQGTEAFF. This chain links TRBV10-1 with TRBJ1-1; TRBD1 is a possible D gene (6 bases). The CDR3 totals 13 residues. The germline V and J ends were trimmed by 6 bases and 5 bases, with 13 bases remaining between them. Germline CDR1 reads WNHNN; CDR2 reads SYGVQD (reference sequence).

J is TRBJ2-3 and V is TRBV2; no definite D call. This CDR3 has 11 amino acids. Trimming pared 4 bases from V and 8 bases from J, leaving 7 bases between. Germline V gene sequence: CDR1 SNHLY, CDR2 FYNNEI. The DNA for the CDR3 is TGTGCCAGCAGTGGTAAGGGTACGCAGTATTTT. Translating gives CASSGKGTQYF.

The V call is TRBV25-1, the J call TRBJ2-3, with 7 positions matching TRBD1. The CDR3 is 17 residues long. Trimming removed 3 bases from V and 4 bases from J; junction bases left unmatched: 13. The V gene's germline CDR1 is MGHDK and CDR2 SYGVNS. The CDR3 here is CASSDGWQGVFPDTQYF. The CDR3, as DNA: TGTGCCAGCAGTGATGGCTGGCAGGGGGTGTTCCCAGATACGCAGTATTTT.

The rearrangement links TRBV7-2 to TRBJ1-4, with TRBD1 matching over 7 bases. J gave up 3 bases and V 1 base, and 5 bases lay outside the gene matches. This CDR3 is built from 16 residues. The V gene's germline CDR1 is SGHTA and CDR2 FQGNSA. Here the CDR3 DNA reads TGTGCCAGCAGCTTAGGCCGACAGGGATCTAATGAAAAACTGTTTTTT. Translated: CASSLGRQGSNEKLFF.

V and J are TRBV5-1 and TRBJ1-4, with D perhaps matching TRBD1 (6 bases). The CDR3 contains 12 residues. CDR1 and CDR2 (germline): SGHRS, YFSETQ. V lost 4 bases and J lost 5, with 6 bases in between. CDR3 in DNA: TGCGCCAGCAGCGACAGGAATGAAAAACTGTTTTTT. It specifies CASSDRNEKLFF.

V usage is TRBV19 and J usage is TRBJ2-1; the D gene is possibly TRBD1 (5 bases). V lost 3 bases, J lost 13 bases, and 13 bases lay in between. Germline CDR1 LNHDA, CDR2 SQIVND (reference sequence). CDR3 size: 12 residues. The CDR3 DNA reads TGTGCCAGTAGTATGTCGGTGGGGCAACAGTTCTTC. Its translation: CASSMSVGQQFF. The full variable domain, in which reference TRBV19 and TRBJ2-1 provide the parts outside the CDR3, is DGGITQSPKYLFRKEGQNVTLSCEQNLNHDAMYWYRQDPGQGLRLIYYSQIVNDFQKGDIAEGYSVSREKKESFPLTVTSAQKNPTAFYLCASSMSVGQQFFGPGTRLTVL.

This rearrangement joins TRBV2 to TRBJ1-6; perhaps TRBD1 as D (6 bases). Trimming removed 3 bases from V and 8 bases from J, with 14 bases in between. The germline gives CDR1 SNHLY, CDR2 FYNNEI. This CDR3 is 15 amino acids long. The CDR3 sequence: CASSERGQQYSPLHF. Written as DNA, the CDR3 is TGTGCCAGCAGTGAGCGAGGACAGCAGTATTCACCCCTCCACTTT. The entire variable domain, with the rest obtained from reference TRBV2 and TRBJ1-6, is as follows: EPEVTQTPSHQVTQMGQEVILRCVPISNHLYFYWYRQILGQKVEFLVSFYNNEISEKSEIFDDQFSVERPDGSNFTLKIRSTKLEDSAMYFCASSERGQQYSPLHFGNGTRLTVT.

V gene TRBV11-3 combines with J gene TRBJ2-3; TRBD1 agrees at 7 bases. J was trimmed by 1 base and V by 0 bases; bases with no gene match: 16. The V gene's germline CDR1 is SGHNT and CDR2 YENEEA. This CDR3 spans 20 amino acids. DNA of the CDR3: TGTGCCAGCAGCTTAGATCGCAGACAGGGTAAGTGTGGACGCACAGATACGCAGTATTTT. This sequence encodes CASSLDRRQGKCGRTDTQYF.

This clone is large. This chain connects TRBV4-2 to TRBJ2-7; D call uncertain. The CDR3 is 15 residues long. Germline V gene data show CDR1 as LGHNA and CDR2 as YNFKEQ. V was trimmed by 9 bases and J by 6 bases, leaving 24 bases between them. DNA for the CDR3: TGTGCCAGGGAAACAGAGGTGGGGAACCCCTGCGAGCAGTACTTC. It specifies CARETEVGNPCEQYF.

This chain connects TRBV5-4 to TRBJ1-1, with D possibly matching TRBD1 (6 bases). Germline V lookup: CDR1 SGHNT, CDR2 YYREEE (reference sequence). Trimming removed 1 base at V and 2 bases at J, with 9 bases between. The CDR3 consists of 14 residues. The CDR3 DNA sequence: TGTGCCAGCAGCTTGAGGGGGGAAAACACTGAAGCTTTCTTT. Protein sequence: CASSLRGENTEAFF.